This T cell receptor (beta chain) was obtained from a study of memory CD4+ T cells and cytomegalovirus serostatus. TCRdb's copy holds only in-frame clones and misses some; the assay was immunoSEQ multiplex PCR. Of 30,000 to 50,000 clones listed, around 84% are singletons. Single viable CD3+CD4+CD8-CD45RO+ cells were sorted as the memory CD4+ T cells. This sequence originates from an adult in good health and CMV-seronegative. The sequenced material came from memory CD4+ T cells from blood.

CDR3 region: CASSSRLAGEGIYEQYF. The CDR3 DNA reads TGTGCCAGCAGCTCCCGACTAGCGGGGGAGGGAATCTACGAGCAGTACTTC. The chain links TRBV7-8 to TRBJ2-7; TRBD2 matches 12 bases. The CDR3 loop spans 17 amino acids. In germline, CDR1 is SGHVS, CDR2 FQNEAQ. V lost 4 bases to trimming and J lost 3 bases; unmatched junction nucleotides: 10.